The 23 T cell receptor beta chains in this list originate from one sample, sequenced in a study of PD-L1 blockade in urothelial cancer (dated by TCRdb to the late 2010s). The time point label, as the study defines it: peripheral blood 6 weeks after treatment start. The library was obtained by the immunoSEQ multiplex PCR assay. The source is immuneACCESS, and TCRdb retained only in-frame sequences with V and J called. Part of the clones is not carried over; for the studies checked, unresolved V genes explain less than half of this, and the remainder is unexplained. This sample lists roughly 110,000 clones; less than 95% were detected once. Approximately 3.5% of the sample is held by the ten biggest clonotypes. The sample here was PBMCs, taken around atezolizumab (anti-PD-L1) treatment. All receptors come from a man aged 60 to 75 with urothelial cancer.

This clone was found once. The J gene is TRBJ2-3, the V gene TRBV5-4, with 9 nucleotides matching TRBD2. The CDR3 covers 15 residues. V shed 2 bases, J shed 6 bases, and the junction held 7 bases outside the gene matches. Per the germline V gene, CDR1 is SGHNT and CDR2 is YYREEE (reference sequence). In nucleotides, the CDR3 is TGTGCCAGCAGCTTAGGCGGGGGGGCCTCGGATACGCAGTATTTT. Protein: CASSLGGGASDTQYF.

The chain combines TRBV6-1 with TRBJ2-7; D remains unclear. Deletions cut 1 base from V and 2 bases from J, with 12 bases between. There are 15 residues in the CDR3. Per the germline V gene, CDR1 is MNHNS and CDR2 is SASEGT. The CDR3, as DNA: TGTGCCAGCAGTGAAGTTGCGGTGATAACCTACGAGCAGTACTTC. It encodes CASSEVAVITYEQYF.

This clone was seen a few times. CDR3: CASSQDRGWTDEQYF. DNA for the CDR3: TGTGCCAGCAGCCAAGATAGGGGATGGACCGACGAGCAGTACTTC. V gene TRBV14 combines with J gene TRBJ2-7; D might be TRBD1 (5 bases). Trimming cost V 0 bases and J 5 bases, with 14 bases left between them. The CDR3 covers 15 residues. Germline V gene data show CDR1 as SGHDN and CDR2 as FVKESK.

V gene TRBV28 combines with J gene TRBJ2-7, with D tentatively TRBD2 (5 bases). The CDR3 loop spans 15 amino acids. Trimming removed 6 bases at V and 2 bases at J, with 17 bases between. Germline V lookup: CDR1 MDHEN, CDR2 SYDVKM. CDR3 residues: CASRRTRSSTYEQYF. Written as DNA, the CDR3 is TGTGCCAGCAGGCGGACCCGGTCTAGCACCTACGAGCAGTACTTC.

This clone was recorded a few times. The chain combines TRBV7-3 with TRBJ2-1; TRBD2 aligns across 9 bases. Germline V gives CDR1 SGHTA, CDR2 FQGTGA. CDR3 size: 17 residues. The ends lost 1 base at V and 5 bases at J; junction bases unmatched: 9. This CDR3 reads CASSLRLAGSEDNEQFF. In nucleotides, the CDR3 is TGTGCCAGCAGCTTAAGGCTAGCGGGATCTGAAGACAATGAGCAGTTCTTC.

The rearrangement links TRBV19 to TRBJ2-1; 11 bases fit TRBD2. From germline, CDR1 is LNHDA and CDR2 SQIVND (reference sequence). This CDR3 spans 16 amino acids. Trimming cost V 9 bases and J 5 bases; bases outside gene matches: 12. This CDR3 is CASTLAGGPGNNEQFF. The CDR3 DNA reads TGTGCCAGCACCTTAGCGGGAGGGCCCGGGAACAATGAGCAGTTCTTC.

The CDR3 sequence: CASSRVTDTQYF. The CDR3 DNA follows: TGTGCCAGCAGCCGGGTCACAGATACGCAGTATTTT. The V call is TRBV9, the J call TRBJ2-3; unclear D gene. Between the trimmed V and J ends, which lost 4 bases and 2 bases, there was a span of 5 bases. The CDR3 consists of 12 residues. Germline CDR1 reads SGDLS; CDR2 reads YYNGEE.

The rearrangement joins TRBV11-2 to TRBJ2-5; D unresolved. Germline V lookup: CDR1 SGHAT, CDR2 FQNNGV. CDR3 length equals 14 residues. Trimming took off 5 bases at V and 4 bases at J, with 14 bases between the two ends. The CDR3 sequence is CASSPAWARETQYF. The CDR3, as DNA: TGTGCCAGCAGCCCGGCTTGGGCGCGAGAGACCCAGTACTTC.

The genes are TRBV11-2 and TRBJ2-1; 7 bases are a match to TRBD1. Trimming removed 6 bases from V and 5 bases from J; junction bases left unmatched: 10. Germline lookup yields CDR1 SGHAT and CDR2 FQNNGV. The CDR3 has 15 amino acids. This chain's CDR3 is CASRSTGTVNNEQFF. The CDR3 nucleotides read TGTGCCAGCAGATCGACCGGGACAGTCAACAATGAGCAGTTCTTC.

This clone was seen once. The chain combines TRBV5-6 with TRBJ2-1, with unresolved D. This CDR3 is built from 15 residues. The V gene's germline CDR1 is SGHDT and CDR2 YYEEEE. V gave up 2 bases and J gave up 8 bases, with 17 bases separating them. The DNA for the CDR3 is TGTGCCAGCAGCTTTTTGGTCCGGTCGGTCTATGAGCAGTTCTTC. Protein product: CASSFLVRSVYEQFF.

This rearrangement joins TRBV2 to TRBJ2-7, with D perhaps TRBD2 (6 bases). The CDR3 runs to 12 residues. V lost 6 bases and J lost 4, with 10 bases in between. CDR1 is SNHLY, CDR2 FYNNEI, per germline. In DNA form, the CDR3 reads TGTGCCAGCAGCTTGGACTATTACGAGCAGTACTTC. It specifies CASSLDYYEQYF. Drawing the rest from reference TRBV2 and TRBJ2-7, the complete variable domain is EPEVTQTPSHQVTQMGQEVILRCVPISNHLYFYWYRQILGQKVEFLVSFYNNEISEKSEIFDDQFSVERPDGSNFTLKIRSTKLEDSAMYFCASSLDYYEQYFGPGTRLTVT.

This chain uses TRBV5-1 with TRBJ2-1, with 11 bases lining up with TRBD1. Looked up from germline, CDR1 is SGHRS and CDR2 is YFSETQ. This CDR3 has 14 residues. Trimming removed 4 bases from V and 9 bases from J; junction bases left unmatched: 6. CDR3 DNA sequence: TGCGCCAGCAGCGTGGGACAGGGGGAGGGTGAGCAGTTCTTC. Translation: CASSVGQGEGEQFF. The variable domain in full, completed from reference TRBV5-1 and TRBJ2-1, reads KAGVTQTPRYLIKTRGQQVTLSCSPISGHRSVSWYQQTPGQGLQFLFEYFSETQRNKGNFPGRFSGRQFSNSRSEMNVSTLELGDSALYLCASSVGQGEGEQFFGPGTRLTVL.

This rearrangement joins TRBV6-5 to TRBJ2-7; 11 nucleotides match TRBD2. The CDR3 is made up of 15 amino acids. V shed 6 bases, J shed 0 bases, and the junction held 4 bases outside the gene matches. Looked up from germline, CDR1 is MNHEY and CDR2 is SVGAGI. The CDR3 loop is CASRVTSGSSYEQYF. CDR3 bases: TGTGCCAGCAGGGTTACTAGCGGGAGCTCCTACGAGCAGTACTTC.

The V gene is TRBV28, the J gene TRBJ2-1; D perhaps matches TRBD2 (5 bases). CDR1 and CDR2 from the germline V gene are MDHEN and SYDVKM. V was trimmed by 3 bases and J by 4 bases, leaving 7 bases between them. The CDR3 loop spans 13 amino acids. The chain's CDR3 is CASSLGGYNEQFF. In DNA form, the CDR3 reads TGTGCCAGCAGTTTGGGCGGGTACAATGAGCAGTTCTTC.

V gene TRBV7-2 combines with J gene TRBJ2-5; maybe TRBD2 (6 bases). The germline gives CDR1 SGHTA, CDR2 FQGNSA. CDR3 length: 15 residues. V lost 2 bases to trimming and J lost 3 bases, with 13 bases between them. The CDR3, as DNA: TGTGCCAGCAGCTTAATCGCTAGCGAAAAAGAGACCCAGTACTTC. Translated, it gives CASSLIASEKETQYF.

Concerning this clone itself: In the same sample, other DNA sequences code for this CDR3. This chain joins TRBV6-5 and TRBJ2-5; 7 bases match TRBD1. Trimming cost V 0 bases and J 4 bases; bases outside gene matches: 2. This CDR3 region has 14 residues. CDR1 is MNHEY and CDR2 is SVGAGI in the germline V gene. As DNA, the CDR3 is TGTGCCAGCAGTTACTCGGACAGGAGAGAGACCCAGTACTTC. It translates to CASSYSDRRETQYF.

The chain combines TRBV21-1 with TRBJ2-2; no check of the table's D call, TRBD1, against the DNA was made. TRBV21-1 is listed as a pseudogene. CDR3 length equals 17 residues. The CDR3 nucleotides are TGTGCCAGCAGTCCTGGGGATTTCGGACACTACACCGGGGAGCTGTTTTTT. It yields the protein CASSPGDFGHYTGELFF.

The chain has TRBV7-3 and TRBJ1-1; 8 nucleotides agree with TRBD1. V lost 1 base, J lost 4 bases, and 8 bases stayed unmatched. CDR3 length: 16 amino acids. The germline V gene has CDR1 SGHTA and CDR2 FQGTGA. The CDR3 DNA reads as TGTGCCAGCAGCTTAAATGTTCAGGGGGCGATCACTGAAGCTTTCTTT. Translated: CASSLNVQGAITEAFF.

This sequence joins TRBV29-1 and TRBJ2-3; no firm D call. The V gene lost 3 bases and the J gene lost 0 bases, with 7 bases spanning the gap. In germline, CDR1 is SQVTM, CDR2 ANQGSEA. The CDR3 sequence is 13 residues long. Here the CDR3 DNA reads TGCAGCGTTGATGGCATTAGCACAGATACGCAGTATTTT. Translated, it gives CSVDGISTDTQYF.

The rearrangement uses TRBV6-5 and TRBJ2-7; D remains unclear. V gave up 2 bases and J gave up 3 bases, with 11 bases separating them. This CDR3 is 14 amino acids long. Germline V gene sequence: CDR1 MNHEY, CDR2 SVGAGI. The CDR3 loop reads CASSYGQLSYEQYF. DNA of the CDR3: TGTGCCAGCAGTTACGGGCAGCTAAGCTACGAGCAGTACTTC.

The DNA of the CDR3 is TGTGCCAGCTCCCATCCCGACAGGGGAGGGGATACGCAGTATTTT. This encodes CASSHPDRGGDTQYF. The J gene is TRBJ2-3, the V gene TRBV18; D possibly corresponds to TRBD1 (8 bases). In germline, CDR1 is KGHSH, CDR2 LQKENI. CDR3 length: 15 residues. Between the trimmed V and J ends, which lost 6 bases and 6 bases, there was a span of 19 bases.

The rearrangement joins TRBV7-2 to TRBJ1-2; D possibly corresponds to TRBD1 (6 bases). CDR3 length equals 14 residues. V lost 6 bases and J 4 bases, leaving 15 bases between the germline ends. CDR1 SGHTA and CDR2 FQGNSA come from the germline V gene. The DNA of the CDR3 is TGTGCCAGCAGTCAAGGACAGCAGTCCTATGGCTACACCTTC. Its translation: CASSQGQQSYGYTF.

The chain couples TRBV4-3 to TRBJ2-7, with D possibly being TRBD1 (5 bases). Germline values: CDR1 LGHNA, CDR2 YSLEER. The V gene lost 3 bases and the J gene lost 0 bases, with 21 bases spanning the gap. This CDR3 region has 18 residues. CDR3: CASSQDLYKTAFSYEQYF. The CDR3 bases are TGCGCCAGCAGCCAGGACCTTTATAAGACAGCGTTCTCCTACGAGCAGTACTTC.